The 15 T cell receptor beta chains in this list originate from one sample, sequenced in a study of blood T cells in healthy people across ages. PCR was performed a second time for about 6 to 11 cycles using a sample-barcoded 5' primer and a J-beta primer mix. Each CDR3 protein is one row after TCRdb ran MiXCR on the 5' RACE reads. The table records nearly 800,000 distinct CDR3 sequences, roughly three fifths of them present only once. The sample taken for sequencing was blood. The source of these receptors is a man in his forties or fifties in good health.

This clonotype has at least ten counts. The chain links TRBV20-1 to TRBJ2-1; the match to TRBD2 covers 10 bases. With 6 bases clipped from V and 7 bases from J, the junction kept 6 bases outside the gene matches. The CDR3 is made up of 13 amino acids. CDR1 and CDR2 from the germline V gene are DFQATT and SNEGSKA (reference sequence). DNA of the CDR3: TGCAGTGCCCATAGCGGGAGGATGAATGAGCAGTTCTTC. Residues: CSAHSGRMNEQFF.

This clonotype has just a few counts. The rearrangement links TRBV5-6 to TRBJ1-1; perhaps TRBD1 as D (5 bases). V lost 6 bases to trimming and J lost 4 bases, with 13 bases between them. Per the germline V gene, CDR1 is SGHDT and CDR2 is YYEEEE. The CDR3 runs 13 residues. The CDR3 nucleotides are TGTGCCAGCACGGACGGGGGAGGCACTGAAGCTTTCTTT. Protein product: CASTDGGGTEAFF.

The V and J genes are TRBV7-9 and TRBJ2-5; D might be TRBD2 (5 bases). The V gene's germline CDR1 is SEHNR and CDR2 FQNEAQ (reference sequence). V lost 4 bases and J 3 bases, leaving 18 bases between the germline ends. This CDR3 contains 16 residues. The CDR3 DNA is TGTGCCAGCAGCTCTATTGGGCCTGGAGGAAAAGAGACCCAGTACTTC. It encodes CASSSIGPGGKETQYF.

V is TRBV20-1 and J is TRBJ2-3; possibly TRBD2 for D (7 bases). Between the trimmed V and J ends, which lost 3 bases and 13 bases, there was a span of 20 bases. CDR3 length: 13 amino acids. Germline CDR1 is DFQATT and CDR2 is SNEGSKA (reference sequence). CDR3 protein: CSASQREGGPEYF. DNA of the CDR3: TGCAGTGCTAGTCAGAGAGAGGGGGGGCCGGAGTATTTT.

This clonotype was observed a few times. The V and J genes are TRBV28 and TRBJ1-2; TRBD1 is a possible D gene (5 bases). Trimming took off 5 bases at V and 5 bases at J, with 21 bases between the two ends. CDR1 is MDHEN, CDR2 SYDVKM, per germline. The CDR3 is made up of 16 amino acids. CDR3 DNA sequence: TGTGCCAGCAGTAGTAGAAGACAGCCCCTTGGGTATGGCTACACCTTC. As protein: CASSSRRQPLGYGYTF.

This clonotype was recorded only once. Compared with germline, one end of the junction differs, possibly owing to a read error. The chain uses TRBV2 and TRBJ2-5, with 7 nucleotides matching TRBD2. The CDR3 totals 14 residues. CDR1 and CDR2 (germline): SNHLY, FYNNEI. The CDR3 is CVSLQGTTQETQYF. Here the CDR3 DNA reads TGTGTCAGCCTACAAGGGACTACGCAAGAGACCCAGTACTTC.

The chain recombines TRBV7-9 with TRBJ1-2; no firm D call. Germline values: CDR1 SEHNR, CDR2 FQNEAQ (reference sequence). The V end lost 6 bases, the J end lost 7 bases, and 15 bases lay between the germline ends. This CDR3 has 13 residues. The CDR3 DNA reads TGTGCCAGCAGAGGAAGCGGGTCGGGTGGCTACACCTTC. Its protein is CASRGSGSGGYTF.

V and J are TRBV6-2 or TRBV6-3 and TRBJ1-5; 8 bases agree with TRBD1. Germline trimming cut 6 bases from V and 4 bases from J; bases unmatched to any gene: 8. CDR3 length equals 15 residues. Germline CDR1 MNHEY, CDR2 SVGEGT. The CDR3 sequence: CASRQDRGWNQPQHF. The CDR3 DNA reads as TGTGCCAGCAGACAAGACAGGGGTTGGAATCAGCCCCAGCATTTT.

V and J are TRBV10-3 and TRBJ2-7, with 7 bases aligning to TRBD2. V trimming: 6 bases; J trimming: 2 bases; junction bases outside the gene matches: 7. Looked up from germline, CDR1 is ENHRY and CDR2 is SYGVKD. This CDR3 comprises 14 residues. The CDR3, as DNA: TGTGCCATCAGCTCTAGGACTAGTACCTACGAGCAGTACTTC. Protein product: CAISSRTSTYEQYF.

The J gene is TRBJ2-6, the V gene TRBV27; D ambiguous. CDR3 length: 18 residues. V lost 5 bases and J lost 2, with 19 bases in between. Germline CDR1 MNHEY, CDR2 SMNVEV (reference sequence). The CDR3 loop is CASSTRLMSLAGANVLTF. Written as DNA, the CDR3 is TGTGCCAGCAGTACCCGTCTGATGAGTTTGGCTGGGGCCAACGTCCTGACTTTC. Looking up the rest from reference TRBV27 and TRBJ2-6 gives the full variable domain: EAQVTQNPRYLITVTGKKLTVTCSQNMNHEYMSWYRQDPGLGLRQIYYSMNVEVTDKGDVPEGYKVSRKEKRNFPLILESPSPNQTSLYFCASSTRLMSLAGANVLTFGAGSRLTVL.

The CDR3 DNA is TGTGCCAGCAGCTTAGTACGCGTGGGGCAGCCCAATCTCTCTGGGGCCAACGTCCTGACTTTC. Translating gives CASSLVRVGQPNLSGANVLTF. The V call is TRBV11-2, the J call TRBJ2-6; the D gene is possibly TRBD1 (5 bases). V gave up 1 base and J gave up 0 bases, with 22 bases separating them. The length of the CDR3 is 21 residues. Germline-derived CDR1 and CDR2 are SGHAT and FQNNGV.

This clonotype has just a few counts. One junction end does not reproduce the germline sequence, and a read error may be involved. V gene TRBV20-1 combines with J gene TRBJ2-1; D unclear. The CDR3 loop spans 14 amino acids. CDR1 DFQATT and CDR2 SNEGSKA come from the germline V gene (reference sequence). CDR3 sequence reads: CSARGPSSYNEQFF. In DNA form, the CDR3 reads TGCAGTGCAAGAGGACCTTCCTCCTACAATGAGCAGTTCTTC.

The table lists this clonotype with a few counts. J is TRBJ1-2 and V is TRBV2, with TRBD1 identical over 10 bases. V was pared by 5 bases and J by 8 bases, with 8 bases of the junction left unmatched. Germline values: CDR1 SNHLY, CDR2 FYNNEI. CDR3 length equals 14 residues. The DNA of the CDR3 is TGTGCCAGCAGTCTGGGACAGGGGTATGAAGGCTACACCTTC. Protein sequence: CASSLGQGYEGYTF.

The chain employs TRBV27 and TRBJ2-5; 7 nucleotides match TRBD2. The CDR3 covers 13 residues. V gave up 6 bases and J gave up 11 bases; unmatched junction bases: 12. Per germline, CDR1 MNHEY and CDR2 SMNVEV (reference sequence). The CDR3, as DNA: TGTGCCAGCAGGCGGGGGACCAATTACGGGCAGTACTTC. The encoded protein is CASRRGTNYGQYF.

The chain has TRBV5-1 and TRBJ1-2; TRBD1 matches at 7 bases. J was trimmed by 4 bases and V by 4 bases; bases with no gene match: 7. Germline V lookup: CDR1 SGHRS, CDR2 YFSETQ. This CDR3 spans 14 amino acids. CDR3 DNA: TGCGCCAGCAGCCCTATACAGGGGTCCTATGGCTACACCTTC. It translates to CASSPIQGSYGYTF.